One sample yielded the 32 T cell receptor beta chains listed below, sequenced in a study of shared clonotypes between healthy human individuals. Measured with immunoSEQ multiplex PCR; TCRdb has only the in-frame clones, and not every one. Altogether 2,500,000 or so clones are present, 85% to 95% being singletons, with the ten largest covering about 0.13%. Sequenced material: naive CD4+ T cells sorted from blood. Subset reported: CD45RA+ positively selected. These receptors were obtained from a man in his late teens or twenties in good health.

In regard to this clone: Sequence at one end of the junction differs from germline and may be a read error. The V and J genes are TRBV7-7 and TRBJ2-2; unclear D gene. Germline V lookup: CDR1 SSHAT, CDR2 FNYEAQ (reference sequence). The CDR3 spans 12 residues. The DNA for the CDR3 is TGTGCTAGCAGCCGGACGGGCGGGGAGCTGTTTTTT. It is translated as CASSRTGGELFF. Full variable domain (missing parts from reference TRBV7-7 and TRBJ2-2): GAGVSQSPRYKVTKRGQDVTLRCDPISSHATLYWYQQALGQGPEFLTYFNYEAQPDKSGLPSDRFSAERPEGSISTLTIQRTEQRDSAMYRCASSRTGGELFFGEGSRLTVL.

The rearrangement joins TRBV18 to TRBJ1-2; 7 bases map to TRBD1. The CDR3 sequence is 15 residues long. The V and J ends lost 6 bases and 8 bases, in that order; junction bases with no gene match: 15. Germline V gene data show CDR1 as KGHSH and CDR2 as LQKENI. The CDR3 spells CASSPLTGSGAGYTF. The CDR3, as DNA: TGTGCCAGCTCCCCCTTGACAGGGTCGGGAGCGGGCTACACCTTC.

This chain connects TRBV11-2 to TRBJ2-7; D gene unclear. From germline, CDR1 is SGHAT and CDR2 FQNNGV. The ends were cut back, 4 bases at V and 0 bases at J, with 10 bases in the middle. This CDR3 comprises 14 residues. CDR3 nucleotide sequence: TGTGCCAGCAGCTCATGGACGGACTCCTACGAGCAGTACTTC. This gives the protein CASSSWTDSYEQYF.

Worth noting for this clone: Other nucleotide sequences from this sample produce the same CDR3. This chain connects TRBV11-3 to TRBJ2-7, with D maybe TRBD2 (6 bases). The CDR3 length is 13 residues. V lost 1 base and J lost 6, with 10 bases in between. CDR1 and CDR2 from the germline V gene are SGHNT and YENEEA. The CDR3 region has the DNA TGTGCCAGCAGCTTAGGGCAGGGAGGCGAGCAGTACTTC. This codes for CASSLGQGGEQYF.

The chain combines TRBV4-1 with TRBJ2-3; TRBD2 matches at 8 bases. The V gene's germline CDR1 is MGHRA and CDR2 YSYEKL. The CDR3 has 16 amino acids. V shed 6 bases and J 1 base; nucleotides not matched to a gene: 9. In DNA, the CDR3 is TGCGCCAGCAGGACTTCAACGGGGGGGCGCACAGATACGCAGTATTTT. Protein product: CASRTSTGGRTDTQYF.

Comment on this clone: Other nucleotide sequences from this sample produce the same CDR3. The rearrangement uses TRBV18 and TRBJ1-1; a weak D match, TRBD1 (5 bases). The V end was cut by 3 bases, the J end by 3 bases, with 8 bases between. CDR1 is KGHSH, CDR2 LQKENI, per germline. The CDR3 extends over 13 amino acids. The CDR3: CASSPLGDTEAFF. The CDR3, as DNA: TGTGCCAGCTCACCTCTGGGGGACACTGAAGCTTTCTTT.

As for this clone: The sample holds other DNA sequences that translate to the same CDR3. The chain carries TRBV10-3 and TRBJ1-5; D gene unclear. This CDR3 spans 13 amino acids. V gave up 3 bases and J gave up 0 bases, with 3 bases separating them. Germline CDR1 ENHRY, CDR2 SYGVKD. The CDR3 here is CAISESSNQPQHF. The DNA of the CDR3 is TGTGCCATCAGTGAAAGTAGCAATCAGCCCCAGCATTTT.

V and J are TRBV7-6 and TRBJ1-2; a possible D gene is TRBD1 (5 bases). V was trimmed by 2 bases and J by 3 bases, leaving 16 bases between them. Germline V CDR1 and CDR2: SGHVS, FNYEAQ. This CDR3 spans 16 amino acids. CDR3 in amino acids: CASSLLTGFQDYGYTF. CDR3 nucleotide sequence: TGTGCCAGCAGCTTACTTACAGGTTTTCAGGACTATGGCTACACCTTC. The full variable domain, with the rest looked up from reference TRBV7-6 and TRBJ1-2, is GAGVSQSPRYKVTKRGQDVALRCDPISGHVSLYWYRQALGQGPEFLTYFNYEAQQDKSGLPNDRFSAERPEGSISTLTIQRTEQRDSAMYRCASSLLTGFQDYGYTFGSGTRLTVV.

The chain employs TRBV9 and TRBJ2-3; no clear D gene. Deletions cut 0 bases from V and 5 bases from J, with 10 bases between. The CDR3 extends over 14 amino acids. Germline CDR1 is SGDLS and CDR2 is YYNGEE. The CDR3: CASSVGPWVDTQYF. The DNA for the CDR3 is TGTGCCAGCAGCGTAGGTCCCTGGGTAGATACGCAGTATTTT.

The V and J genes are TRBV10-2 and TRBJ2-7; possibly TRBD1 for D (6 bases). CDR1 and CDR2 from the germline V gene are WSHSY and SAAADI. Trimming cost V 5 bases and J 0 bases, with 8 bases left between them. This CDR3 spans 13 amino acids. The CDR3 DNA reads TGCGCCAGCAGTACAGGGTTCTCCTACGAGCAGTACTTC. Encoded protein: CASSTGFSYEQYF.

J is TRBJ1-3 and V is TRBV5-4, with 10 bases aligning to TRBD1. The J segment lost 2 bases and the V segment lost 4 bases, leaving 3 bases of the junction unmatched. CDR3 size: 15 residues. CDR1 SGHNT and CDR2 YYREEE come from the germline V gene (reference sequence). The CDR3 loop reads CASSRDRGTGNTIYF. The CDR3 DNA reads TGTGCCAGCAGCCGGGACAGGGGTACTGGAAACACCATATATTTT.

This clone was observed a few times. J is TRBJ2-7 and V is TRBV30; possibly TRBD2 for D (6 bases). V was shortened by 4 bases and J by 0 bases, with 10 bases between the two germline ends. The CDR3 contains 13 residues. The V gene's germline CDR1 is GTSNPN and CDR2 SVGIG (reference sequence). The CDR3 DNA reads TGTGCCTGGACCGGGACTCCCTCCTACGAGCAGTACTTC. It is translated as CAWTGTPSYEQYF.

The rearrangement uses TRBV4-3 and TRBJ2-3; possible D gene TRBD1, 6 bases. Trimming cost V 2 bases and J 0 bases, with 15 bases left between them. From germline, CDR1 is LGHNA and CDR2 YSLEER. The CDR3 extends over 17 amino acids. The CDR3 bases are TGCGCCAGCAGCCAACGGCATGGTGGGACAAGCACAGATACGCAGTATTTT. It codes for CASSQRHGGTSTDTQYF.

V usage is TRBV5-1 and J usage is TRBJ1-6; D call uncertain. Trimming took 0 bases from V and 4 from J, leaving 14 bases between them. The CDR3 consists of 17 residues. Germline V gene data show CDR1 as SGHRS and CDR2 as YFSETQ. The CDR3, as DNA: TGCGCCAGCAGCTTGGGCTGGGAACCTTCTTATAATTCACCCCTCCACTTT. Protein sequence: CASSLGWEPSYNSPLHF.

DNA of the CDR3: TGTGCCAGCAGTGAACGGCAGGTTGGGGATACGCAGTATTTT. It translates to CASSERQVGDTQYF. V and J are TRBV2 and TRBJ2-3; D ambiguous. The CDR3 loop spans 14 amino acids. Germline CDR1 is SNHLY and CDR2 is FYNNEI. V lost 2 bases and J 6 bases, leaving 12 bases between the germline ends.

The chain is built from TRBV10-3 and TRBJ2-7, with 11 bases aligning to TRBD1. The length of the CDR3 is 15 residues. Trimming removed 6 bases from V and 3 bases from J; junction bases left unmatched: 7. Germline CDR1 is ENHRY and CDR2 is SYGVKD. The CDR3 region is CAIRDVGTGGYEQYF. CDR3 bases: TGTGCCATCAGGGATGTAGGGACAGGGGGCTACGAGCAGTACTTC.

With respect to this clone: This sample includes further DNA sequences coding for the same CDR3. This chain joins TRBV5-1 and TRBJ2-7; TRBD2 might be the D (5 bases). The germline gives CDR1 SGHRS, CDR2 YFSETQ. V was cut by 2 bases and J by 7 bases, with 10 bases left in between. This CDR3 contains 12 residues. CDR3 coding DNA: TGCGCCAGCAGCTTAGCTCCGGGGGAGCAGTACTTC. Translated: CASSLAPGEQYF.

The J gene is TRBJ1-2, the V gene TRBV11-2; a weak D match, TRBD1 (5 bases). The CDR3 sequence is 13 residues long. V lost 5 bases, J lost 4 bases, and 11 bases lay in between. Germline CDR1 and CDR2: SGHAT and FQNNGV. CDR3 coding DNA: TGTGCCAGCAGCCCGGGGCCTGGCTATGGCTACACCTTC. It codes for CASSPGPGYGYTF. The complete variable domain, with remaining parts taken from reference TRBV11-2 and TRBJ1-2, reads EAGVAQSPRYKIIEKRQSVAFWCNPISGHATLYWYQQILGQGPKLLIQFQNNGVVDDSQLPKDRFSAERLKGVDSTLKIQPAKLEDSAVYLCASSPGPGYGYTFGSGTRLTVV.

This rearrangement joins TRBV6-1 to TRBJ1-5, with D possibly being TRBD1 (6 bases). CDR1 is MNHNS and CDR2 is SASEGT in the germline V gene. This CDR3 has 16 amino acids. Trimming shortened V by 4 bases and J by 2 bases, and 15 bases separated the two germline ends. The CDR3: CASSVLFGGGNQPQHF. DNA for the CDR3: TGTGCCAGCAGTGTATTATTTGGGGGCGGCAATCAGCCCCAGCATTTT.

This chain uses TRBV29-1 with TRBJ2-7; D perhaps matches TRBD1 (6 bases). The CDR3 runs 13 residues. The germline V and J ends were trimmed by 3 bases and 1 base, with 10 bases remaining between them. Germline V gives CDR1 SQVTM, CDR2 ANQGSEA. Here the CDR3 reads CSVDLGTSYEQYF. The CDR3 DNA sequence: TGCAGCGTTGACTTGGGGACATCCTACGAGCAGTACTTC.

The chain joins TRBV30 to TRBJ2-1; D not resolved. CDR1 and CDR2 (germline): GTSNPN, SVGIG (reference sequence). This CDR3 contains 15 residues. Trimming shortened V by 0 bases and J by 1 base, and 10 bases separated the two germline ends. For the CDR3, the DNA is TGTGCCTGGAGTGTATCGTCTTTTTCCTACAATGAGCAGTTCTTC. Protein product: CAWSVSSFSYNEQFF.

The rearrangement uses TRBV6-5 and TRBJ2-3; D possibly corresponds to TRBD2 (5 bases). The CDR3 has 15 amino acids. Germline-derived CDR1 and CDR2 are MNHEY and SVGAGI. The V and J ends lost 6 bases and 1 base respectively, with 14 bases between them. CDR3 in amino acids: CASSLLKGGTDTQYF. In nucleotides, the CDR3 is TGTGCCAGCAGCCTCCTAAAGGGAGGCACAGATACGCAGTATTTT.

V usage is TRBV6-1 and J usage is TRBJ1-5, with TRBD1 matching over 8 bases. From germline, CDR1 is MNHNS and CDR2 SASEGT. With V trimmed by 0 bases and J by 0 bases, 10 bases remained unmatched. The CDR3 has 19 amino acids. Written as DNA, the CDR3 is TGTGCCAGCAGTGAAGCCCCGGCAGGGGGCTCATATAGCAATCAGCCCCAGCATTTT. It codes for CASSEAPAGGSYSNQPQHF.

This clone has just one count. This sequence joins TRBV4-1 and TRBJ1-5; the D gene is possibly TRBD1 (5 bases). The CDR3 is 15 amino acids. The germline V gene has CDR1 MGHRA and CDR2 YSYEKL. V gave up 3 bases and J gave up 5 bases, with 14 bases separating them. DNA of the CDR3: TGCGCCAGCAGCCACCTCGGGGGGGTTTATCAGCCCCAGCATTTT. It is translated as CASSHLGGVYQPQHF.

The V gene is TRBV5-1, the J gene TRBJ1-1; D remains unclear. V was cut by 4 bases and J by 2 bases, with 15 bases left in between. CDR1 is SGHRS, CDR2 YFSETQ, per germline. CDR3 length: 15 amino acids. The CDR3 region is CASSTYRGLNTEAFF. CDR3 sequence (DNA): TGCGCCAGCAGCACCTACCGAGGTCTTAACACTGAAGCTTTCTTT.

This chain connects TRBV2 to TRBJ1-2; unclear D gene. Germline-derived CDR1 and CDR2 are SNHLY and FYNNEI. The CDR3 has 11 residues. Trimming left V 7 bases short and J 7 bases short, with 10 bases between. CDR3 protein: CASMGSSGYTF. The CDR3 DNA is TGTGCCAGCATGGGCAGCAGTGGCTACACCTTC.

The genes are TRBV5-1 and TRBJ2-5; the D is unclear. Germline V CDR1 and CDR2: SGHRS, YFSETQ. The CDR3 is 14 residues long. The V end lost 1 base, the J end lost 1 base, and 8 bases lay between the germline ends. The CDR3 sequence is CASSLTVLQETQYF. CDR3 bases: TGCGCCAGCAGCTTGACAGTCCTCCAAGAGACCCAGTACTTC.

The rearrangement uses TRBV7-2 and TRBJ2-3; 10 bases fit TRBD2. The CDR3 loop spans 16 amino acids. After removal of 5 bases from V and 5 bases from J, the junction contained 10 bases not matched to a gene. Germline CDR1 SGHTA, CDR2 FQGNSA. DNA of the CDR3: TGTGCCAGCAGCCTCCGACCGAGCGGGGGGGTAGATACGCAGTATTTT. Translating gives CASSLRPSGGVDTQYF.

The chain carries TRBV6-5 and TRBJ1-1, with D maybe TRBD1 (5 bases). This CDR3 region has 16 residues. The V end was cut by 0 bases, the J end by 4 bases, with 15 bases between. Germline CDR1 is MNHEY and CDR2 is SVGAGI. The DNA of the CDR3 is TGTGCCAGCAGTTACTCGACAGTACGAGGGACCACTGAAGCTTTCTTT. The encoded protein is CASSYSTVRGTTEAFF.

The chain's CDR3 is CASSLGQGLGTEAFF. In nucleotides, the CDR3 is TGTGCCAGCAGCCTGGGACAGGGGCTTGGCACTGAAGCTTTCTTT. V gene TRBV6-5 combines with J gene TRBJ1-1, with TRBD1 identical over 10 bases. The ends lost 6 bases at V and 4 bases at J; junction bases unmatched: 8. In germline, CDR1 is MNHEY, CDR2 SVGAGI. The CDR3 length is 15 residues.

This clone was counted between two and nine times. The rearrangement links TRBV2 to TRBJ1-2, with a possible D match to TRBD1 (5 bases). This CDR3 has 12 residues. Trimming took off 11 bases at V and 2 bases at J, with 12 bases between the two ends. The V gene's germline CDR1 is SNHLY and CDR2 FYNNEI. In nucleotides, the CDR3 is TGTGCCGGCCGTGGGGGGAACTATGGCTACACCTTC. Amino acids: CAGRGGNYGYTF.

The chain couples TRBV5-1 to TRBJ2-7, with 10 nucleotides matching TRBD1. J gave up 7 bases and V 4 bases, and 8 bases lay outside the gene matches. In germline, CDR1 is SGHRS, CDR2 YFSETQ. This CDR3 spans 14 amino acids. CDR3 loop: CASSQGQGTGEQYF. CDR3 sequence (DNA): TGCGCCAGCAGCCAGGGACAGGGGACCGGGGAGCAGTACTTC.